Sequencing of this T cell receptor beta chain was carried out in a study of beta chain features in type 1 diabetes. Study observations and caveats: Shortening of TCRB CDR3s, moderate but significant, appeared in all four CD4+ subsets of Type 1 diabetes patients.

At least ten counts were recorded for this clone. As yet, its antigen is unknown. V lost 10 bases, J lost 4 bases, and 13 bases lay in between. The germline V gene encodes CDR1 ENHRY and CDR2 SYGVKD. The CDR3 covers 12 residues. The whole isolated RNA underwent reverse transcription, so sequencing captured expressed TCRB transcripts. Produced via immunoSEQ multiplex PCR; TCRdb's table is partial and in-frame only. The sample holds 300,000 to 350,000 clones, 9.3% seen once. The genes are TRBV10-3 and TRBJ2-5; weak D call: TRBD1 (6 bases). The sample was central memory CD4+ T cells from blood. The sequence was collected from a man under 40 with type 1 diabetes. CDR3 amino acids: CATGGPRETQYF. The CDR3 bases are TGTGCCACTGGGGGCCCGCGAGAGACCCAGTACTTC.